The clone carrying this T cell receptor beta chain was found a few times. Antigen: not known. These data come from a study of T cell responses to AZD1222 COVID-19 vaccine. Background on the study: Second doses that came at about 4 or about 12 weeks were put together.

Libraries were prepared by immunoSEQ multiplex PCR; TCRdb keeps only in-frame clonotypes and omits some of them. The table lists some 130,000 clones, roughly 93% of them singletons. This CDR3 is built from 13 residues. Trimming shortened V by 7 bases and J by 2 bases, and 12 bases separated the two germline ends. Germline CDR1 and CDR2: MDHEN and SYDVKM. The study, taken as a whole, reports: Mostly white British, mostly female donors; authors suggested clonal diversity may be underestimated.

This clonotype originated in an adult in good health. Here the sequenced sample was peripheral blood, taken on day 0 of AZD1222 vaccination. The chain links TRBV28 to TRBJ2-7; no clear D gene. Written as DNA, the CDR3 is TGTGCCAGCACCTCCACGGGTCCCTACGAGCAGTACTTC. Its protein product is CASTSTGPYEQYF.